This T cell receptor (beta chain) was captured by sequencing in a study of shared clonotypes between healthy human individuals (dated by TCRdb to 2020 to 2021). In the study overall: A couple of women and a few men aged 18 to 49 years were included in the cohort. For each donor, CD4 naive and CD4 memory were each given three plates, CD8 naive was given two plates, and CD8 memory was given one plate. The study deeply sequenced blood TCR repertoires of about five healthy adults to estimate repertoire size and the extent of clonotype sharing between individuals. To increase sequencing depth and limit assay-specific biases, different laboratories used diverse techniques to prepare libraries and sequence TCR repertoires. Between about 0.9 and 8.9 billion PBMCs per donor were obtained by leukapheresis.

The donors were healthy, HIV-negative adults with no recently reported acute infections or vaccinations. Every donor was a Caucasian adult residing in Nashville, Tennessee, USA. CD4+ T cells were enriched through magnetic negative selection, after which naive cells were positively selected on CD45RA and the remaining negative fraction served as the memory subset. After blood collection by leukapheresis, PBMCs were isolated using Ficoll-Histopaque density gradient centrifugation and then cryopreserved in the vapor phase of liquid nitrogen. Analytical flow cytometry was used to check the purity and quantity of each magnetically sorted T cell population. From each sorted fraction, genomic DNA was isolated and quantified by UV absorbance on a Nanodrop 2000c. Regarding this clone: Its cognate antigen has yet to be identified. Base qualities are not recorded, but no much larger clone differs from it by a single base.

Broader findings and caveats from the paper: Because the study included a small number of donors, the genetic and exposure-history diversity represented was limited. Across a handful of donors, about 5.2% of naive CD4, approximately 3.6% of naive CD8, 2.3% of memory CD4, and approximately 0.4% of memory CD8 clonotypes were shared. Incomplete sequencing was indicated by rarefaction of sorted-subset datasets, despite the large sequencing depth. Estimated clonotype richness was generally larger for naive than for memory subsets. Pairwise subsampling led to the expectation that sequencing depth would affect the degree of clonotype sharing among donors. Clonotypes shared by all four sorted-subset donors showed higher generation probabilities than non-shared clonotypes. Sampling was restricted to blood, and TCR repertoires in tissue are likely to differ from TCR repertoires in blood.

CDR1 is given as SGHAT and CDR2 as FQDESV, both from the germline V gene (reference sequence). After removal of 4 bases from V and 5 bases from J, the junction retains 21 bases not matched to a gene. Measured from the cysteine to the phenylalanine, the CDR3 is 19 residues long. The sequence is cut down to CDR3 DNA, 57 bases in frame from base 1. TCR CDR3 regions were amplified from genomic DNA by multiplex PCR using the deep immunoSEQ assay. Genomic DNA extracted from each cell subset was distributed evenly over all wells of several immunoSEQ 96-well plates, and each plate served as one replicate. For sorted subsets, each replicate PCR was loaded with roughly 0.2 ug genomic DNA, equivalent to about 33,000 T cell genomes. The purified libraries were quantified using a Qubit 3.0 fluorometer, sized with a Bioanalyzer 2100, and then quantified again using the KAPA Library Quantification kit. Every immunoSEQ 96-well plate was sequenced on a separate single-read 150-cycle Illumina NextSeq 550 flow cell. On the study's bioinformatics: The immunoSEQ output contained only junctional sequences without quality scores, so filtering could not match that applied to full-length reads. Sequences were annotated with PyIR, a Python wrapper for IgBLAST v1.9, and V/J genes and CDR3 were assigned using IMGT germline references. Reads were filtered out if the reads had weak V/J assignments (E-value above 1e-6), no CDR3, stop codons, out-of-frame junctions, or ambiguous translated residues. A V3J clonotype was defined by an identical inferred V gene, J gene, and CDR3 amino acid sequence. Percentage overlap between repertoires was calculated by dividing the number of shared unique clonotypes by the size of the smaller repertoire. RTK rarefaction, the Chao1 estimator, and Recon v2.1 estimates of unobserved clonotypes were used to assess repertoire richness. Generation probabilities for all TCRbeta clonotypes obtained by the gDNA method from a handful of donors were computed using OLGA. TCRdb carries this immuneACCESS record with in-frame sequences only. Its versions omit some clonotypes, under half of them owing to an unresolved V gene in the studies checked, with the rest unexplained. The DNA was the basis for D and trimming; V, J and clone size are from that table. This sample has 780,000 or so clones in its table, and roughly 72% of those were observed once. The top ten clonotypes cover more than 1.5% of the sample.

The sequence was collected from a woman aged 30 to 39 in good health. The chain joins TRBV11-1 to TRBJ2-3, with 7 bases matching TRBD1. Sequenced material: memory CD4+ T cells sorted from blood. Interpreted using the paper, the cell subset or site label stands for: CD45RA-negative fraction. This receptor has the CDR3 CASSSSYLRQGQFLDTQYF. The DNA sequence follows: TGTGCCAGCAGCTCGTCTTACCTCCGACAGGGACAGTTTTTAGATACGCAGTATTTT. When the CDR3 is completed using the reference TRBV11-1 and TRBJ2-3 genes on either side, the full variable domain is EAEVAQSPRYKITEKSQAVAFWCDPISGHATLYWYRQILGQGPELLVQFQDESVVDDSQLPKDRFSAERLKGVDSTLKIQPAELGDSAMYLCASSSSYLRQGQFLDTQYFGPGTRLTVL.